This T cell receptor (beta chain) was sequenced during a study of blood T cell repertoires in COVID-19. Libraries were prepared by immunoSEQ multiplex PCR; TCRdb keeps only in-frame clonotypes and omits some of them. This table has roughly 290,000 clones, approximately 85% appearing once. Trimming removed 2 bases from V and 4 bases from J, with 8 bases in between. The CDR3 totals 13 residues. Germline V gene data show CDR1 as MDHEN and CDR2 as SYDVKM. The chain uses TRBV28 and TRBJ1-1; D gene unclear. Material: peripheral blood. The clonotype originates from a human donor with COVID-19, enrolled during active disease. The donor label of this sample is uncertain. This CDR3 is CASSLISGTEAFF. The CDR3 DNA is TGTGCCAGCAGTTTAATATCGGGCACTGAAGCTTTCTTT.